A single T cell receptor (beta chain) is shown here with its context. Its antigen is unidentified. This sample stems from a study of T cells in tumors after PD-1 blockade. Study context: Patients received pembrolizumab 200 mg every 3 weeks or cemiplimab 350 mg every 2 weeks.

Study findings and constraints: Squamous carcinoma: around 50% of expanded exhausted clones novel, versus 29% of other expanded CD8+ clones. Most post-therapy expanded exhausted CD8+ clones were new, undetected before treatment.

Only in-frame clones appear in the TCRdb table, and some are missing; sequencing was by immunoSEQ multiplex PCR. The sample has 10,000 to 15,000 clones, around 57% seen once. The J segment lost 7 bases and the V segment lost 6 bases, leaving 8 bases of the junction unmatched. CDR1 and CDR2 (germline): MNHEY, SVGAGI. This CDR3 is 13 amino acids long. The clonotype originates from a human donor with cutaneous squamous cell carcinoma. The sequenced sample was tumor tissue, obtained before anti-PD-1 treatment. The chain joins TRBV6-5 to TRBJ2-7, with 8 bases lining up with TRBD2. The CDR3 loop is CASSPGGAREQYF. CDR3 in DNA: TGTGCCAGCAGCCCCGGGGGGGCTCGGGAGCAGTACTTC.